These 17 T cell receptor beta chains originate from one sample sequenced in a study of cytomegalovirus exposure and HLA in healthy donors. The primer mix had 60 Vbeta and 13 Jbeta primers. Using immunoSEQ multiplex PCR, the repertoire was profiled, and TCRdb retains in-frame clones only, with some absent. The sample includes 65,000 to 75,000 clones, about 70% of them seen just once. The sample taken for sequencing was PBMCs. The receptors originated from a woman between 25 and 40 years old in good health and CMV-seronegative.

CDR3 nucleotide sequence: TGTGCCAGCAGACAGACAGGGGATGCTGGGGCCAACGTCCTGACTTTC. This translates into CASRQTGDAGANVLTF. The V call is TRBV7-9, the J call TRBJ2-6; 8 nucleotides agree with TRBD1. V shed 6 bases and J 2 bases; nucleotides not matched to a gene: 6. Germline values: CDR1 SEHNR, CDR2 FQNEAQ (reference sequence). This CDR3 is 16 amino acids long.

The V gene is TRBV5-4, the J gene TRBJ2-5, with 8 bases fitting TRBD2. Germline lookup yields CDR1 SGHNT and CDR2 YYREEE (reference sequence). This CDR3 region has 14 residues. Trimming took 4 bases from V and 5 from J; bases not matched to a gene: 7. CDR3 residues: CASSILAAGETQYF. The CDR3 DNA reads TGTGCCAGCAGCATACTAGCGGCGGGTGAGACCCAGTACTTC. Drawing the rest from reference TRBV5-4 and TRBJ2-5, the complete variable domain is ETGVTQSPTHLIKTRGQQVTLRCSSQSGHNTVSWYQQALGQGPQFIFQYYREEENGRGNFPPRFSGLQFPNYSSELNVNALELDDSALYLCASSILAAGETQYFGPGTRLLVL.

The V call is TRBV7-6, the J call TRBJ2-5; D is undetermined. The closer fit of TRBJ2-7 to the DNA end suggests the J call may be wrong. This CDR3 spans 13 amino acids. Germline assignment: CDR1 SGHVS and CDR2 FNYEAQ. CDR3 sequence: CASSLDPDYEQYF. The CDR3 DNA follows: TGTGCCAGCAGCTTAGATCCTGATTACGAGCAGTACTTC.

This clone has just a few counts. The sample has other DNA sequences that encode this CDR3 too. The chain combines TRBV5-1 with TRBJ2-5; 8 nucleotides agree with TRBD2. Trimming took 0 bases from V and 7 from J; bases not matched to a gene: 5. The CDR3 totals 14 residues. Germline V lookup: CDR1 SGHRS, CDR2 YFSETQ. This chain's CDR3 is CASSLGLAGRTQYF. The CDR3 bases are TGCGCCAGCAGCTTGGGTTTAGCGGGGAGGACCCAGTACTTC.

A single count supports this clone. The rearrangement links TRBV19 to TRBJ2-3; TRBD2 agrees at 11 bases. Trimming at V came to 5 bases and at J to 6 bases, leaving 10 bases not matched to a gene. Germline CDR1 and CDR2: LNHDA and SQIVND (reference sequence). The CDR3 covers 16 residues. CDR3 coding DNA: TGTGCCAGTAGTCCCTCTCTAGCGGGGGGCCTCGATACGCAGTATTTT. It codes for CASSPSLAGGLDTQYF.

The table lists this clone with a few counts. CDR3 bases: TGTGCCAGTAGTCCAGAAGGGACAGGGCTTGTACGCACCTTC. Its translation is CASSPEGTGLVRTF. The chain employs TRBV19 and TRBJ1-2; TRBD1 aligns across 9 bases. The CDR3 spans 14 residues. CDR1 and CDR2 from the germline V gene are LNHDA and SQIVND (reference sequence). V gave up 5 bases and J gave up 13 bases; unmatched junction bases: 14.

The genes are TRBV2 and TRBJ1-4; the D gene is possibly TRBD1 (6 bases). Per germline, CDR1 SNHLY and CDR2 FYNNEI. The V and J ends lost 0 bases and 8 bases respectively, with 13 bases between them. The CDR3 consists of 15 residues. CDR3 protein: CASSEAGQGWEKLFF. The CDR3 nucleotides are TGTGCCAGCAGTGAAGCTGGTCAGGGGTGGGAAAAACTGTTTTTT.

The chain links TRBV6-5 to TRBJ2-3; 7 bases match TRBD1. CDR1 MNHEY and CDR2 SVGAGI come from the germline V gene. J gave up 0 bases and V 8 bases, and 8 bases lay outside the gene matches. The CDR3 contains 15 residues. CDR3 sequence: CASANRGFSTDTQYF. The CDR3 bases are TGTGCCAGCGCCAACAGGGGTTTTAGCACAGATACGCAGTATTTT.

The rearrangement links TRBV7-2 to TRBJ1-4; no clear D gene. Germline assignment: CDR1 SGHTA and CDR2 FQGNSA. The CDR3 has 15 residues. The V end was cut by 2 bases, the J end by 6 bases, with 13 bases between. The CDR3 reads CASSLLSTLDEKLFF. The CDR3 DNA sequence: TGTGCCAGCAGCTTACTGTCTACGTTGGATGAAAAACTGTTTTTT.

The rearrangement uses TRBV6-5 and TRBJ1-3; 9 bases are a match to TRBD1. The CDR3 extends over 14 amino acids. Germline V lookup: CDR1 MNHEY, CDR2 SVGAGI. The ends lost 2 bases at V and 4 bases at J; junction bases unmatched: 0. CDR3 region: CASSYGQGGNTIYF. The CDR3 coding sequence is TGTGCCAGCAGTTACGGACAGGGGGGAAACACCATATATTTT.

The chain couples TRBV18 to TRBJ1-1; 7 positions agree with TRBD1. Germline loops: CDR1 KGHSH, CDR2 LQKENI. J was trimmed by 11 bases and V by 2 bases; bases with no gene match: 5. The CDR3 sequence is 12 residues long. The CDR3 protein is CASSPRGGIAFF. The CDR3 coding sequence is TGTGCCAGCTCACCAAGAGGGGGCATCGCTTTCTTT.

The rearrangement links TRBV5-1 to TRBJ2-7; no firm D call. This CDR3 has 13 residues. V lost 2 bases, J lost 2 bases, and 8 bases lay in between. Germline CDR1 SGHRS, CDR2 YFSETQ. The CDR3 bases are TGCGCCAGCAGCTTATACCCTACCTACGAGCAGTACTTC. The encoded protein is CASSLYPTYEQYF.

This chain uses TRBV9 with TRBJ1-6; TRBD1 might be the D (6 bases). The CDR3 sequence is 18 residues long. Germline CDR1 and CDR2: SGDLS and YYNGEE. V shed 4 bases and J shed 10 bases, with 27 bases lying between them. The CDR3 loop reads CASSPRGGASGFASPLHF. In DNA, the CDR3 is TGTGCCAGCAGCCCTAGGGGGGGGGCCTCCGGATTTGCCTCACCCCTCCACTTT.

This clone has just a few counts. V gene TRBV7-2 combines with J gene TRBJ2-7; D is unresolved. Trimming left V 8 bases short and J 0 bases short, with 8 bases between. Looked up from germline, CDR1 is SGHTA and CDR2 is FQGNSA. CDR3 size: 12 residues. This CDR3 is CASGANSYEQYF. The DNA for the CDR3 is TGTGCCAGCGGAGCTAACTCCTACGAGCAGTACTTC.

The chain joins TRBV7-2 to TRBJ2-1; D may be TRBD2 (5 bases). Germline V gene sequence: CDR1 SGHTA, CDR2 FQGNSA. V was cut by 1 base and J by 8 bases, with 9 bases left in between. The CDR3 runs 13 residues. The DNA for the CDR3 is TGTGCCAGCAGCTTAGATCTAGCCCATGAGCAGTTCTTC. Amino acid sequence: CASSLDLAHEQFF.

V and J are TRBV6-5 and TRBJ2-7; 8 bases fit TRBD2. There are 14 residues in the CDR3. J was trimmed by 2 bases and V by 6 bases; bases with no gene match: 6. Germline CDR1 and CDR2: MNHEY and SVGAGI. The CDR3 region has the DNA TGTGCCAGCAGACCGGGACTAGGGACCTACGAGCAGTACTTC. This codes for CASRPGLGTYEQYF.

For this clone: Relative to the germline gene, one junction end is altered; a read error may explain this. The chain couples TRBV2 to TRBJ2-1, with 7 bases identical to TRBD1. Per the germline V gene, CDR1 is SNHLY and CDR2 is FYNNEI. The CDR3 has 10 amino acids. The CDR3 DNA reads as TGTGCCAGCAGGACCGGGACAGCGGTCTTC. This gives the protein CASRTGTAVF. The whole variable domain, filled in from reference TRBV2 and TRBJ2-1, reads EPEVTQTPSHQVTQMGQEVILRCVPISNHLYFYWYRQILGQKVEFLVSFYNNEISEKSEIFDDQFSVERPDGSNFTLKIRSTKLEDSAMYFCASRTGTAVFGPGTRLTVL.